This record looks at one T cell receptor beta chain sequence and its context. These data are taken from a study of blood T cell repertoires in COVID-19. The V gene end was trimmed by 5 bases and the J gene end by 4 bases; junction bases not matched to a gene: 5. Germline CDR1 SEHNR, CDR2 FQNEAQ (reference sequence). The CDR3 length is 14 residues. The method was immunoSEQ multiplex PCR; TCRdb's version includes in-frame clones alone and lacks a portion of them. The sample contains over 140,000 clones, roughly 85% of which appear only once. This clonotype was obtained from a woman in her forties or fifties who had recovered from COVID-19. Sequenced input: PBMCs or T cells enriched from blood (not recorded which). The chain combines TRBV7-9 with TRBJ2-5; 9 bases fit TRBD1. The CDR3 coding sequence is TGTGCCAGCAGCCTCCAGACAGGGGGAGAGACCCAGTACTTC. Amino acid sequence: CASSLQTGGETQYF. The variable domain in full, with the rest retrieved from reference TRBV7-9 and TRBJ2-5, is DTGVSQNPRHKITKRGQNVTFRCDPISEHNRLYWYRQTLGQGPEFLTYFQNEAQLEKSRLLSDRFSAERPKGSFSTLEIQRTEQGDSAMYLCASSLQTGGETQYFGPGTRLLVL.